This T cell receptor (beta chain) was profiled in a study of blood T cell repertoires in COVID-19. At the level of the study: The United States, Italy and Spain were the sources of the acute and convalescent COVID-19 samples.

Per the original data handling: Amplified reference gene primers provided the basis for estimating nucleated cell counts. Only in-frame clones appear in the TCRdb table, and some are missing; sequencing was by immunoSEQ multiplex PCR. The V and J calls and clone size were taken over from that table, and D and trimming were inferred from the DNA. The data contain nearly 55,000 clones, approximately 90% of them singletons. Trimming at V came to 5 bases and at J to 0 bases, leaving 11 bases not matched to a gene. The CDR3 has 17 amino acids. Germline CDR1 LNHNV, CDR2 YYDKDF (reference sequence). This clonotype was obtained from a woman aged 55-75 years with active or convalescent COVID-19. The V call is TRBV15, the J call TRBJ1-2; 8 bases align to TRBD1. Sequenced sample: peripheral blood. In DNA form, the CDR3 reads TGTGCCACCAGCGAGGATCTAAGGACAGGGTCTAACTATGGCTACACCTTC. Residues: CATSEDLRTGSNYGYTF.